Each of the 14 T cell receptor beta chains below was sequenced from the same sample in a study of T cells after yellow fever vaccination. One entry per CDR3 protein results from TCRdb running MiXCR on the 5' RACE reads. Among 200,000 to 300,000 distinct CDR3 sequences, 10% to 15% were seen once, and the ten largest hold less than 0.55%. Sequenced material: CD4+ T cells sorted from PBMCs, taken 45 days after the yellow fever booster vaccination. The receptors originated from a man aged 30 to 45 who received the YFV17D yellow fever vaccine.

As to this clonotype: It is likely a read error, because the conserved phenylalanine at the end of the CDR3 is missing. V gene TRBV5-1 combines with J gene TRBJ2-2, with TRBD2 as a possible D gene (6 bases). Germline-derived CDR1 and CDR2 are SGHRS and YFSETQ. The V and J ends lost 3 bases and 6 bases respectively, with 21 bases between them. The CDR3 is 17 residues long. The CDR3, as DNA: TGCGCCAGCAGCTCGGGGACTCTTAAGAGTCTTGCCGGGGAGCTGTTTTCT. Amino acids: CASSSGTLKSLAGELFS.

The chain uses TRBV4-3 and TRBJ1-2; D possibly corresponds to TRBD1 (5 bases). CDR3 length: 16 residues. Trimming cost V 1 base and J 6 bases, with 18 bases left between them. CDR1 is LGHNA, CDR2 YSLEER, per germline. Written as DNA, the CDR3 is TGCGCCAGCAGCCAAGCCCTAGCAGGGAGGTCGGATGGCTACACCTTC. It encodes CASSQALAGRSDGYTF.

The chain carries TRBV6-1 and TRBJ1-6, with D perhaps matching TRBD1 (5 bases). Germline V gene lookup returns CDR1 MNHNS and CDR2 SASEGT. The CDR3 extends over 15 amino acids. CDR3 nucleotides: TGTGCTATCAGGGCAGGAACGGCCCTTAATTCACCCCTCCACTTT. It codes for CAIRAGTALNSPLHF.

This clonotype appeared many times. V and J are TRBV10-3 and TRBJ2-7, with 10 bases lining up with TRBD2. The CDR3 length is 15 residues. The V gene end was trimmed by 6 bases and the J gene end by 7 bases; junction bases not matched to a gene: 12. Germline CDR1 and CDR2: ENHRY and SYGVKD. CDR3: CAISEMALAGVEQYF. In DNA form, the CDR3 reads TGTGCCATCAGCGAAATGGCGCTAGCGGGAGTGGAGCAGTACTTC.

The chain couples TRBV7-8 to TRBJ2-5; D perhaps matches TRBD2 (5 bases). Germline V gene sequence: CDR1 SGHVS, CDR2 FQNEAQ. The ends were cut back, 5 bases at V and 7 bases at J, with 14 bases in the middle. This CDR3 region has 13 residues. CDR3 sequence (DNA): TGTGCCAGCAGCCACCCGACTGGAGGGACCCAGTACTTC. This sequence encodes CASSHPTGGTQYF.

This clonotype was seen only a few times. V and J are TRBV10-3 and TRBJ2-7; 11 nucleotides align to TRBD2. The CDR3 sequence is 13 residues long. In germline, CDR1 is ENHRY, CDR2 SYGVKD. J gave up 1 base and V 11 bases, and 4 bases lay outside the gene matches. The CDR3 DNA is TGTGCCGTCGGGACTAGCGGATCCTACGAGCAGTACTTC. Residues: CAVGTSGSYEQYF.

CDR3 in amino acids: CASSPPSGRAGELFF. CDR3 DNA: TGTGCCAGCAGTCCTCCTAGCGGGAGAGCCGGGGAGCTGTTTTTT. The V and J genes are TRBV6-2 or TRBV6-3 and TRBJ2-2; the match to TRBD2 covers 10 bases. The V gene's germline CDR1 is MNHEY and CDR2 SVGEGT. Losses at the gene ends were 5 bases for V and 6 bases for J; bases not matched to a gene: 6. The CDR3 runs to 15 residues.

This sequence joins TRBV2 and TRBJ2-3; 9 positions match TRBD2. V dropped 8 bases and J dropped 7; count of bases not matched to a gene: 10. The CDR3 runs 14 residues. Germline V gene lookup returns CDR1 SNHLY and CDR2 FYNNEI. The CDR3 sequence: CASQSSGSGNTQYF. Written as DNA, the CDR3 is TGTGCCAGCCAGAGTAGCGGGAGTGGGAATACGCAGTATTTT.

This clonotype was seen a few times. CDR3 in amino acids: CASSRGGDDGYTF. The CDR3 region has the DNA TGCGCCAGCAGCCGCGGAGGGGACGATGGCTACACCTTC. The chain is built from TRBV5-1 and TRBJ1-2; possible D gene TRBD1, 5 bases. Germline V gene data show CDR1 as SGHRS and CDR2 as YFSETQ. Trimming took off 4 bases at V and 6 bases at J, with 13 bases between the two ends. This CDR3 has 13 amino acids. The entire variable domain, with the rest obtained from reference TRBV5-1 and TRBJ1-2, is as follows: KAGVTQTPRYLIKTRGQQVTLSCSPISGHRSVSWYQQTPGQGLQFLFEYFSETQRNKGNFPGRFSGRQFSNSRSEMNVSTLELGDSALYLCASSRGGDDGYTFGSGTRLTVV.

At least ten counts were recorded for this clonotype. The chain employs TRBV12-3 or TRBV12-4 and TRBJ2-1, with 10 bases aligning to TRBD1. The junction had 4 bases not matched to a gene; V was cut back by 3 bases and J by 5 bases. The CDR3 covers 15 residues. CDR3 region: CASSFGDRGDNEQFF. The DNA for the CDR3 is TGTGCCAGCAGTTTTGGGGACAGGGGAGACAATGAGCAGTTCTTC.

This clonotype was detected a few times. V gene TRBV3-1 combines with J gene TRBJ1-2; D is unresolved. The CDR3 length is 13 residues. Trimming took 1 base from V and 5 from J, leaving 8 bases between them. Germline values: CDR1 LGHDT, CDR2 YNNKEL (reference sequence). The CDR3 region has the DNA TGTGCCAGCAGCCAAGTTAGGGCGTATGGCTACACCTTC. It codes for CASSQVRAYGYTF.

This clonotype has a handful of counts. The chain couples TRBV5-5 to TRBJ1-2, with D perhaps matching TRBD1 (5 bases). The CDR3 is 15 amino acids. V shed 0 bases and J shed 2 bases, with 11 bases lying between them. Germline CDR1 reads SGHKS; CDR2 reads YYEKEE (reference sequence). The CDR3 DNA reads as TGTGCCAGCAGCTTGGCTGGATCAGGGAACTATGGCTACACCTTC. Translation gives CASSLAGSGNYGYTF. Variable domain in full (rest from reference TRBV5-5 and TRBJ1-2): DAGVTQSPTHLIKTRGQQVTLRCSPISGHKSVSWYQQVLGQGPQFIFQYYEKEERGRGNFPDRFSARQFPNYSSELNVNALLLGDSALYLCASSLAGSGNYGYTFGSGTRLTVV.

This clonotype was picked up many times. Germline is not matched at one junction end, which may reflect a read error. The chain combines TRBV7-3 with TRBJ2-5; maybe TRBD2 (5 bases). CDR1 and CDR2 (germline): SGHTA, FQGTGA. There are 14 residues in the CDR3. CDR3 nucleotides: TGTGCCAGCAGCATAACCGGGAACCAAGAGACCCAGTACTTC. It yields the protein CASSITGNQETQYF. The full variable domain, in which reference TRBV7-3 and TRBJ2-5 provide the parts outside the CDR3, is GAGVSQTPSNKVTEKGKYVELRCDPISGHTALYWYRQSLGQGPEFLIYFQGTGAADDSGLPNDRFFAVRPEGSVSTLKIQRTERGDSAVYLCASSITGNQETQYFGPGTRLLVL.

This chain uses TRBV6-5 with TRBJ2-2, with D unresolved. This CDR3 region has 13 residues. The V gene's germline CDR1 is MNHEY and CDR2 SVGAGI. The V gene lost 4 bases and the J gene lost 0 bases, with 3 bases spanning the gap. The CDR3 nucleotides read TGTGCCAGCAGTTCAGCGAACACCGGGGAGCTGTTTTTT. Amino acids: CASSSANTGELFF.